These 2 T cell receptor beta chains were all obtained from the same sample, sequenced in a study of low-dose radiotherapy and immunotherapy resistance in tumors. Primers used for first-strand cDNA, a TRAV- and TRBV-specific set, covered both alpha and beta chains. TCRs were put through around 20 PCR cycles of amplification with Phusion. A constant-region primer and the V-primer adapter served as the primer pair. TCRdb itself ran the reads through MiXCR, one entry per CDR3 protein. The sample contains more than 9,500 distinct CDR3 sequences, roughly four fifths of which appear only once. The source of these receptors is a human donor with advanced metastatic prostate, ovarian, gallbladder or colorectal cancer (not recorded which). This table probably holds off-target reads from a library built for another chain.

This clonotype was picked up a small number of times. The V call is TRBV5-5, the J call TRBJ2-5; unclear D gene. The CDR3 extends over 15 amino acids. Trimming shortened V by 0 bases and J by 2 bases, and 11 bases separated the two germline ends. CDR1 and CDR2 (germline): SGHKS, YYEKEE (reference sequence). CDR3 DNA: TGTGCCAGCAGCTTGGGAGGTGGGGAACAAGAGACCCAGTACTTC. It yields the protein CASSLGGGEQETQYF.

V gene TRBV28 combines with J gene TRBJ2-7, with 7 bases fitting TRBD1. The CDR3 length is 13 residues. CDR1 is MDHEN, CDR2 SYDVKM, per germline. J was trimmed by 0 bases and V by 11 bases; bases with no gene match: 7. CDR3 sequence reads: CAGRRTGSYEQYF. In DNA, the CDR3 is TGTGCCGGTCGCCGGACAGGCTCCTACGAGCAGTACTTC.